One and the same sample provided the 32 T cell receptor beta chains below, sequenced in a study of blood T cell repertoires in COVID-19. Clones were sequenced by immunoSEQ multiplex PCR, and TCRdb holds only the in-frame ones, with some missing. The table records approximately 69,000 clones, roughly 85% of them present only once. Material: peripheral blood. The receptors shown here come from a woman aged 55-70 years with acute or convalescent COVID-19.

The chain carries TRBV11-2 and TRBJ2-1, with 13 bases lining up with TRBD2. Trimming took 5 bases from V and 6 from J; bases not matched to a gene: 7. The CDR3 covers 16 residues. The germline CDR1 and CDR2 sequences are SGHAT and FQNNGV. The CDR3 reads CASSIHGTSGINEQFF. CDR3 nucleotides: TGTGCCAGCAGCATCCACGGGACTAGCGGGATCAATGAGCAGTTCTTC.

The V gene is TRBV5-1, the J gene TRBJ1-4; the D is unclear. CDR3 length: 15 amino acids. The germline V and J ends were trimmed by 3 bases and 8 bases, with 17 bases remaining between them. Germline loops: CDR1 SGHRS, CDR2 YFSETQ. The CDR3 DNA reads TGCGCCAGCAGCTCAGATTCTGAGTTCGGGGAAAAACTGTTTTTT. Its protein product is CASSSDSEFGEKLFF.

The chain couples TRBV30 to TRBJ1-6; 8 bases align to TRBD1. The length of the CDR3 is 15 residues. Germline loops: CDR1 GTSNPN, CDR2 SVGIG (reference sequence). Trimming removed 0 bases from V and 10 bases from J; junction bases left unmatched: 8. CDR3 loop: CAWSVTGAGGSPLHF. The CDR3 nucleotides are TGTGCCTGGAGTGTAACAGGGGCAGGGGGCTCACCCCTCCACTTT.

The chain has TRBV19 and TRBJ2-2; D is perhaps TRBD1 (5 bases). CDR3 length equals 14 residues. V was trimmed by 3 bases and J by 6 bases, leaving 11 bases between them. CDR1 is LNHDA and CDR2 is SQIVND in the germline V gene (reference sequence). The CDR3 DNA sequence: TGTGCCAGTAGTATCTCAGGGTTGGCCGGGGAGCTGTTTTTT. Encoded protein: CASSISGLAGELFF.

This clone appeared a single time. CDR3 loop: CSVLNTEAFF. The CDR3 nucleotides read TGCAGTGTCCTAAACACTGAAGCTTTCTTT. This chain links TRBV20-1 with TRBJ1-1; unclear D gene. The germline CDR1 and CDR2 sequences are DFQATT and SNEGSKA (reference sequence). This CDR3 is 10 amino acids long. Trimming stripped 7 bases from V and 2 bases from J, with 5 bases between.

The CDR3 coding sequence is TGTGCCAGCAGGGCTCGGGGGGAGGGCACCGGGGAGCTGTTTTTT. This codes for CASRARGEGTGELFF. This chain joins TRBV25-1 and TRBJ2-2; 7 bases map to TRBD2. Germline V gene sequence: CDR1 MGHDK, CDR2 SYGVNS. This CDR3 has 15 amino acids. V shed 6 bases and J 4 bases; nucleotides not matched to a gene: 8.

V usage is TRBV9 and J usage is TRBJ2-6; no clear D. This CDR3 spans 14 amino acids. The germline gives CDR1 SGDLS, CDR2 YYNGEE. Deletions cut 3 bases from V and 2 bases from J, with 6 bases between. CDR3 loop: CASSDRAGANVLTF. In DNA form, the CDR3 reads TGTGCCAGCAGCGACAGAGCTGGGGCCAACGTCCTGACTTTC.

This chain connects TRBV3-1 (or the pseudogene TRBV3-2) to TRBJ1-4, with 7 bases identical to TRBD1. The germline CDR1 and CDR2 sequences are LGHDT and YNNKEL (reference sequence). The CDR3 contains 16 residues. V lost 4 bases and J lost 1; bases outside the gene matches: 6. The CDR3 spells CASSPGGGITNEKLFF. CDR3 bases: TGTGCCAGCAGCCCCGGAGGGGGCATAACTAATGAAAAACTGTTTTTT.

The rearrangement uses TRBV21-1 and TRBJ1-2; the table's TRBD1 call for D was not verified on the DNA. TRBV21-1 is marked as a pseudogene. CDR3 length equals 17 residues. The chain's CDR3 is CASSRGLPGHRNYGYTF. CDR3 nucleotide sequence: TGTGCCAGCAGCAGGGGCCTACCGGGACATAGGAACTATGGCTACACCTTC.

The rearrangement uses TRBV7-2 and TRBJ1-5; TRBD1 aligns across 8 bases. The CDR3 spans 18 residues. V was pared by 4 bases and J by 2 bases, with 13 bases of the junction left unmatched. Germline values: CDR1 SGHTA, CDR2 FQGNSA. The CDR3 here is CASSYRGRGTGGNQPQHF. DNA of the CDR3: TGTGCCAGCAGCTATCGAGGTCGGGGGACAGGAGGCAATCAGCCCCAGCATTTT.

The chain couples TRBV3-1 (or the pseudogene TRBV3-2) to TRBJ2-1; D perhaps matches TRBD2 (6 bases). V was trimmed by 4 bases and J by 2 bases, leaving 15 bases between them. Germline loops: CDR1 LGHDT, CDR2 YNNKEL (reference sequence). This CDR3 has 16 residues. The CDR3 coding sequence is TGTGCCAGCAGCCCCCGGGGAAGCGGGCCCTACAATGAGCAGTTCTTC. This translates into CASSPRGSGPYNEQFF.

The V call is TRBV28, the J call TRBJ1-6; TRBD1 agrees at 7 bases. Germline loops: CDR1 MDHEN, CDR2 SYDVKM. The CDR3 has 14 amino acids. J was trimmed by 14 bases and V by 6 bases; bases with no gene match: 13. The chain's CDR3 is CASRWTGLKGTLHF. CDR3 nucleotides: TGTGCCAGCAGATGGACAGGACTCAAGGGCACCCTCCACTTT. Variable domain in full (rest from reference TRBV28 and TRBJ1-6): DVKVTQSSRYLVKRTGEKVFLECVQDMDHENMFWYRQDPGLGLRLIYFSYDVKMKEKGDIPEGYSVSREKKERFSLILESASTNQTSMYLCASRWTGLKGTLHFGNGTRLTVT.

The rearrangement joins TRBV4-1 to TRBJ1-1; no clear D gene. V dropped 0 bases and J dropped 13 bases, with 18 bases sitting between them. This CDR3 has 14 residues. Germline V CDR1 and CDR2: MGHRA, YSYEKL. The CDR3 DNA reads as TGCGCCAGCAGCCAAGATGTCGGCAGGCCGGAACTTTTCTTT. Protein: CASSQDVGRPELFF.

V and J are TRBV7-6 and TRBJ2-7, with 7 bases that match TRBD2. J gave up 6 bases and V 1 base, and 6 bases lay outside the gene matches. The CDR3 runs 14 residues. Per germline, CDR1 SGHVS and CDR2 FNYEAQ. CDR3 coding DNA: TGTGCCAGCAGCTTAGGCGGGAGTCGGGGCGAGCAGTACTTC. Translation: CASSLGGSRGEQYF. Together with reference TRBV7-6 and TRBJ2-7, the CDR3 gives the full variable domain: GAGVSQSPRYKVTKRGQDVALRCDPISGHVSLYWYRQALGQGPEFLTYFNYEAQQDKSGLPNDRFSAERPEGSISTLTIQRTEQRDSAMYRCASSLGGSRGEQYFGPGTRLTVT.

This clone was counted a single time. Mismatch with germline at one junction end may stem from a read error. The rearrangement uses TRBV24-1 and TRBJ2-3; 9 nucleotides agree with TRBD2. The CDR3 totals 15 residues. Germline CDR1 and CDR2: KGHDR and SFDVKD. This chain's CDR3 is CATSDPGTSKDTQYF. DNA of the CDR3: TGTGCCACCAGTGATCCCGGGACTAGCAAAGATACGCAGTATTTT.

The chain employs TRBV4-1 and TRBJ1-2; D uncertain. V was cut by 1 base and J by 7 bases, with 7 bases left in between. This CDR3 spans 12 amino acids. From germline, CDR1 is MGHRA and CDR2 YSYEKL. CDR3 bases: TGCGCCAGCAGCCAAGGCTATGGTGGCTACACCTTC. This translates into CASSQGYGGYTF.

This chain connects TRBV11-2 to TRBJ1-4; TRBD1 agrees at 7 bases. Germline loops: CDR1 SGHAT, CDR2 FQNNGV. Trimming cost V 1 base and J 6 bases; bases outside gene matches: 5. The CDR3 sequence is 15 residues long. As DNA, the CDR3 is TGTGCCAGCAGCTTAGTCAGGGGGAGGCATGAAAAACTGTTTTTT. Its protein product is CASSLVRGRHEKLFF.

This chain joins TRBV21-1 and TRBJ1-6; the table's D call, TRBD1, has no DNA check behind it. TRBV21-1 is a pseudogene. The CDR3 spans 21 residues. The CDR3 is CASSKAAYGDRARCNNSPLHF. DNA for the CDR3: TGTGCCAGCAGCAAAGCCGCTTACGGGGACAGGGCAAGATGTAATAATTCACCCCTCCACTTT.

The chain links TRBV6-5 to TRBJ1-2, with a weak D call TRBD1 (6 bases). This CDR3 contains 14 residues. Deletions cut 6 bases from V and 7 bases from J, with 18 bases between. CDR1 is MNHEY, CDR2 SVGAGI, per germline. The CDR3 coding sequence is TGTGCCAGCAGCCGGGACATGCTAATGGGTGGCTACACCTTC. This encodes CASSRDMLMGGYTF.

This clone has only one observation. The chain is built from TRBV5-4 and TRBJ1-1, with 9 bases that match TRBD1. Germline values: CDR1 SGHNT, CDR2 YYREEE (reference sequence). This CDR3 comprises 18 residues. Germline trimming cut 0 bases from V and 4 bases from J; bases unmatched to any gene: 13. The CDR3 here is CASSLVFYVDRGPTEAFF. CDR3 in DNA: TGTGCCAGCAGCTTGGTATTTTATGTGGACAGGGGTCCCACTGAAGCTTTCTTT.

The V gene is TRBV5-1, the J gene TRBJ2-2; 14 bases align to TRBD2. CDR1 and CDR2 from the germline V gene are SGHRS and YFSETQ. V lost 4 bases, J lost 7 bases, and 6 bases stayed unmatched. This CDR3 is built from 16 residues. The CDR3 DNA reads TGCGCCAGCAGCAGAGGGACTAGCGGGGGCATCGGGGAGCTGTTTTTT. Translating gives CASSRGTSGGIGELFF.

V and J are TRBV5-1 and TRBJ2-6; weak D call: TRBD1 (5 bases). From germline, CDR1 is SGHRS and CDR2 YFSETQ. The CDR3 extends over 18 amino acids. Trimming cost V 0 bases and J 2 bases, with 15 bases left between them. The CDR3 protein is CASSLVSGMITGANVLTF. The CDR3 bases are TGCGCCAGCAGCTTGGTGTCAGGGATGATAACTGGGGCCAACGTCCTGACTTTC.

The DNA for the CDR3 is TGTGCCAGTAGTATCGGCAGGGGGGTACAGCCCCAGCATTTT. As protein: CASSIGRGVQPQHF. The chain has TRBV19 and TRBJ1-5; 7 bases are shared with TRBD1. With 3 bases clipped from V and 7 bases from J, the junction kept 6 bases outside the gene matches. Germline lookup yields CDR1 LNHDA and CDR2 SQIVND (reference sequence). The length of the CDR3 is 14 residues. Variable domain in full (rest from reference TRBV19 and TRBJ1-5): DGGITQSPKYLFRKEGQNVTLSCEQNLNHDAMYWYRQDPGQGLRLIYYSQIVNDFQKGDIAEGYSVSREKKESFPLTVTSAQKNPTAFYLCASSIGRGVQPQHFGDGTRLSIL.

This clone has a handful of counts. The chain is built from TRBV19 and TRBJ1-2; maybe TRBD1 (6 bases). CDR1 is LNHDA, CDR2 SQIVND, per germline (reference sequence). CDR3 length equals 14 residues. The V gene lost 5 bases and the J gene lost 8 bases, with 18 bases spanning the gap. CDR3 DNA sequence: TGTGCCAGTAGTCGGGGGGCCGATAGAGACGGCTACACCTTC. This translates into CASSRGADRDGYTF.

There are a few counts of this clone. The chain links TRBV15 to TRBJ1-5, with D possibly being TRBD1 (6 bases). The CDR3 runs to 15 residues. The ends were cut back, 5 bases at V and 3 bases at J, with 14 bases in the middle. Germline V gene data show CDR1 as LNHNV and CDR2 as YYDKDF (reference sequence). CDR3 sequence: CATSVDKGVNQPQHF. In DNA, the CDR3 is TGTGCCACCAGCGTCGACAAGGGGGTCAATCAGCCCCAGCATTTT. The full variable domain, with the rest looked up from reference TRBV15 and TRBJ1-5, is DAMVIQNPRYQVTQFGKPVTLSCSQTLNHNVMYWYQQKSSQAPKLLFHYYDKDFNNEADTPDNFQSRRPNTSFCFLDIRSPGLGDTAMYLCATSVDKGVNQPQHFGDGTRLSIL.

The gene calls are TRBV10-3 and TRBJ1-1; perhaps TRBD1 as D (5 bases). The V and J ends lost 7 bases and 0 bases respectively, with 12 bases between them. This CDR3 has 14 amino acids. The germline V gene has CDR1 ENHRY and CDR2 SYGVKD. The DNA of the CDR3 is TGTGCCATCACTAAGGACACCGTGAACACTGAAGCTTTCTTT. Its protein is CAITKDTVNTEAFF.

V usage is TRBV24-1 and J usage is TRBJ2-7; the D gene is possibly TRBD2 (7 bases). Germline V gives CDR1 KGHDR, CDR2 SFDVKD. V was clipped by 3 bases and J by 5 bases, with 16 bases between them. This CDR3 contains 15 residues. CDR3 in DNA: TGTGCCACCAGTGATCCTGAAAGGGGGGGCGACGAGCAGTACTTC. Encoded protein: CATSDPERGGDEQYF.

The chain's CDR3 is CAISEQGQFTEAFF. DNA for the CDR3: TGTGCCATCAGTGAGCAGGGACAATTCACTGAAGCTTTCTTT. V and J are TRBV10-3 and TRBJ1-1; TRBD1 might be the D (6 bases). V lost 2 bases and J 4 bases, leaving 11 bases between the germline ends. This CDR3 has 14 residues. CDR1 and CDR2 from the germline V gene are ENHRY and SYGVKD.

The gene calls are TRBV5-6 and TRBJ2-1; a weak D match, TRBD1 (6 bases). Trimming took 0 bases from V and 7 from J, leaving 20 bases between them. Germline-derived CDR1 and CDR2 are SGHDT and YYEEEE. CDR3 length: 17 amino acids. The CDR3: CASSLEIGTLAGNEQFF. CDR3 bases: TGTGCCAGCAGCTTGGAAATTGGGACACTGGCTGGGAATGAGCAGTTCTTC.

J is TRBJ1-5 and V is TRBV18, with no clear D. In germline, CDR1 is KGHSH, CDR2 LQKENI. The CDR3 is 14 amino acids. V was clipped by 1 base and J by 4 bases, with 8 bases between them. The CDR3 here is CASSPRQVNQPQHF. As DNA, the CDR3 is TGTGCCAGCTCACCACGGCAGGTGAATCAGCCCCAGCATTTT.

This clone came up a few times. The V and J genes are TRBV7-9 and TRBJ1-1; 10 bases fit TRBD1. This CDR3 has 14 amino acids. CDR1 SEHNR and CDR2 FQNEAQ come from the germline V gene (reference sequence). The junction had 4 bases not matched to a gene; V was cut back by 4 bases and J by 5 bases. CDR3 protein: CASSSPGQGTEAFF. The DNA of the CDR3 is TGTGCCAGCAGCTCCCCGGGACAGGGGACTGAAGCTTTCTTT.

The V call is TRBV6-5, the J call TRBJ1-6; TRBD1 agrees at 8 bases. J was trimmed by 6 bases and V by 0 bases; bases with no gene match: 4. The V gene's germline CDR1 is MNHEY and CDR2 SVGAGI. The CDR3 consists of 16 residues. The CDR3 DNA sequence: TGTGCCAGCAGTTACTCTGCTCAGGGGGCTAATTCACCCCTCCACTTT. Encoded protein: CASSYSAQGANSPLHF.